A selection of T cell receptor beta chains follows, all from one sample in a study of shared clonotypes between healthy human individuals. The method was immunoSEQ multiplex PCR; TCRdb's version includes in-frame clones alone and lacks a portion of them. The data show 2,500,000 or so clones, approximately 94% seen once. The sample comprised naive CD4+ T cells from PBMCs. The receptors shown here come from a man between 18 and 29 years old in good health. Some clones in this sample may be carry-over from other donors' samples. Each CDR3 is given with its conserved first and last residue. Fields, in order: D gene, J gene, clone size, V gene, CDR3 DNA, CDR3 protein. D genes are given only for firm matches. The listing skips clone size in some rows; elsewhere it reads once, few, many or a size class.

>TRBD1|TRBJ1-4|once|TRBV27
TGTGCCAGCAGTACGGGACCGGGACAGGGAAATGAAAAACTGTTTTTT
CASSTGPGQGNEKLFF
>NA|TRBJ2-2|few|TRBV9
TGTGCCAGCAGCGTAGCAGGTGGAGGGGAGCTGTTTTTT
CASSVAGGGELFF
>TRBD1|TRBJ1-2|NA|TRBV5-1
TGCGCCAGCAGTCCCGGGACAGGCTCGCTCTATGGCTACACCTTC
CASSPGTGSLYGYTF
>NA|TRBJ1-1|NA|TRBV28
TGTGCCAGCAGTTTATCCCTAGGTGTAGGCACTGAAGCTTTCTTT
CASSLSLGVGTEAFF
>NA|TRBJ2-7|NA|TRBV5-1
TGCGCCAGCAGCTTGGTCGTTGTAGGTAACGAGCAGTACTTC
CASSLVVVGNEQYF
>NA|TRBJ1-1|NA|TRBV7-3
TGTGCCAGCAGCTTATGGGCGAACACTGAAGCTTTCTTT
CASSLWANTEAFF
>TRBD1|TRBJ2-5|NA|TRBV18
TGTGCCAGCTCACAACAGGGGGCCGGGATGGAGACCCAGTACTTC
CASSQQGAGMETQYF
>TRBD1|TRBJ1-4|NA|TRBV13
TGTGCCAGCAGCTCAGGGGGCTCGGGTGTCTATCATGAAAAACTGTTTTTT
CASSSGGSGVYHEKLFF
>TRBD1|TRBJ2-1|NA|TRBV2
TGTGCCAGCAGTGAATGGGACAGGGGCAGGGATGAGCAGTTCTTC
CASSEWDRGRDEQFF
>NA|TRBJ2-7|once|TRBV2
TGTGCCGGCAGGACCGGGTCCTTTACTTACGAGCAGTACTTC
CAGRTGSFTYEQYF
>NA|TRBJ1-6|NA|TRBV2
TGTGCCAGCATCCGGGAACCCCTTTCACCCCTCCACTTT
CASIREPLSPLHF
>NA|TRBJ2-7|NA|TRBV19
TGTGCCAGTAGTATAGAGAGGGACTACGAGCAGTACTTC
CASSIERDYEQYF
>NA|TRBJ2-3|NA|TRBV7-2
TGTGCCAGCAGCTGGGGAATAGATACGCAGTATTTT
CASSWGIDTQYF
>NA|TRBJ1-4|NA|TRBV5-4
TGTGCCTTCCAAGACCCGAATGAAAAACTGTTTTTT
CAFQDPNEKLFF
>TRBD1|TRBJ1-2|NA|TRBV29-1
TGCAGCGTTACACAGGGGGCTAACTATGGCTACACCTTC
CSVTQGANYGYTF
>NA|TRBJ1-2|NA|TRBV15
TGTGCCACCAGCAGCGGCCCTGTGGGGGGCCTTGGTGGCTACACCTTC
CATSSGPVGGLGGYTF
>TRBD1|TRBJ2-1|NA|TRBV5-5
TGTGCCAGCAGCCCTGGGACAGGGTCCTACAATGAGCAGTTCTTC
CASSPGTGSYNEQFF
>TRBD2|TRBJ2-7|NA|TRBV11-2
TGTGCCAGCGTGACTAGCGAAAAGAACTACGAGCAGTACTTC
CASVTSEKNYEQYF
>NA|TRBJ1-5|few|TRBV30
TGTGCCTGGAGTCTACAGACTAGCAATCAGCCCCAGCATTTT
CAWSLQTSNQPQHF
>NA|TRBJ2-5|NA|TRBV9
TGTGCCAGCAGCGTAAGATCCGGGCCAGAAGAGACCCAGTACTTC
CASSVRSGPEETQYF
>TRBD1|TRBJ2-7|NA|TRBV2
TGTGCCAGCAGACTTCGACAGGGGACCCACGAGCAGTACTTC
CASRLRQGTHEQYF
>TRBD1|TRBJ2-7|NA|TRBV6-1
TGTGCCAGCAGTCTTGGACAGGGACCCTACGAGCAGTACTTC
CASSLGQGPYEQYF
>TRBD2|TRBJ2-3|NA|TRBV11-3
TGTGCCAGCAGTCTGACTAGCGGGAGCCTCGGTACGCAGTATTTT
CASSLTSGSLGTQYF
>TRBD2|TRBJ2-1|NA|TRBV7-9
TGTGCCAGCAGCGCCCCGGGGACGGGAGGCGGCAATGAGCAGTTCTTC
CASSAPGTGGGNEQFF
>NA|TRBJ1-2|NA|TRBV18
TGTGCCAGCTCACCACCGGGACGCACCTATGGCTACACCTTC
CASSPPGRTYGYTF
>NA|TRBJ2-2|NA|TRBV5-6
TGTGCCAGCAGCTTTGGTCAGGCGATCACCGGGGAGCTGTTTTTT
CASSFGQAITGELFF
>TRBD1|TRBJ2-7|once|TRBV5-5
TGTGCCAGCAGCCCCGGGACAGGGGGGTTTGCGCAGTACTTC
CASSPGTGGFAQYF
>TRBD2|TRBJ2-1|once|TRBV5-1
TGCGCCAGCAGCTTGGCTCCTAGCGGGAGTTTGAATGAGCAGTTCTTC
CASSLAPSGSLNEQFF
>NA|TRBJ2-7|NA|TRBV9
TGTGCCAGCAGCGTAGATCCCGAGCCCTACGAGCAGTACTTC
CASSVDPEPYEQYF
>NA|TRBJ2-6|NA|TRBV9
TGTGCCAGCAGCGTAGGGGGCAATGGGGCCAACGTCCTGACTTTC
CASSVGGNGANVLTF
>NA|TRBJ2-5|NA|TRBV20-1
TGCTGTTGTAGAGGCCAAGAGACCCAGTACTTC
CCCRGQETQYF
>NA|TRBJ1-2|NA|TRBV25-1
TGTGCCAGCAGTGAAGGAGGTTACGGCTACACCTTC
CASSEGGYGYTF
>TRBD1|TRBJ2-5|NA|TRBV7-2
TGTGCCAGCAGCCGGGACAGGGAAGAGACCCAGTACTTC
CASSRDREETQYF